This T cell receptor (beta chain) was found in a study of blood T cell repertoires in COVID-19. Per the germline V gene, CDR1 is KGHSH and CDR2 is LQKENI. The CDR3 contains 15 residues. Trimming at V came to 5 bases and at J to 6 bases, leaving 11 bases not matched to a gene. Profiling relied on immunoSEQ multiplex PCR, and the TCRdb table lists in-frame clones only, not all of them. The sample has about 37,000 clones; more than 70% are singletons. The gene calls are TRBV18 and TRBJ2-3; 7 positions agree with TRBD1. Sequenced material: peripheral blood. This TCR came from a man between 60 and 75 years old with active COVID-19. The DNA for the CDR3 is TGTGCCAGCTCATCACAGGGGTATTCCGGGGATACGCAGTATTTT. Residues: CASSSQGYSGDTQYF.